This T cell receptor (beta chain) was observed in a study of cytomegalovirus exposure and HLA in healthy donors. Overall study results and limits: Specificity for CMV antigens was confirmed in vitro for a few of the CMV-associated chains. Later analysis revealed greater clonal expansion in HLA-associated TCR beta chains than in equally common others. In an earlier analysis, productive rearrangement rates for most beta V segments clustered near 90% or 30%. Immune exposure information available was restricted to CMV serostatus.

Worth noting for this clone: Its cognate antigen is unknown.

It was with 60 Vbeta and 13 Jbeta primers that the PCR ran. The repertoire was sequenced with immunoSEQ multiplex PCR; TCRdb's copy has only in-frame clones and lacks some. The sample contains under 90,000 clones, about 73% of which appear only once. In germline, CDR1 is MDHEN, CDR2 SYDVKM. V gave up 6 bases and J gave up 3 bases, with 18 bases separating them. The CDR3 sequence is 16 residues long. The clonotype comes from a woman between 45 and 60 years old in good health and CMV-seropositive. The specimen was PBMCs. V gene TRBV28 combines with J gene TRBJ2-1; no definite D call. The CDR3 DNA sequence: TGTGCCAGCAGCGCTACCACTACCACAATCTACAATGAGCAGTTCTTC. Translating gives CASSATTTTIYNEQFF.